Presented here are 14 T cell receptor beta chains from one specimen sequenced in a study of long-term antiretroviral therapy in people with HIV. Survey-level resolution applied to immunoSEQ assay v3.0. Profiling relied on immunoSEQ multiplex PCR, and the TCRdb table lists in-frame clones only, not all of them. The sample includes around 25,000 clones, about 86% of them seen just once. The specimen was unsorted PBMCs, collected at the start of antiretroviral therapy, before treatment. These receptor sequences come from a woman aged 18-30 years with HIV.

This chain's CDR3 is CASSGTGRNQETQYF. The CDR3 bases are TGCGCCAGCAGCGGAACAGGGCGGAATCAAGAGACCCAGTACTTC. J is TRBJ2-5 and V is TRBV5-1; D perhaps matches TRBD1 (6 bases). The CDR3 consists of 15 residues. V dropped 4 bases and J dropped 2 bases, with 15 bases sitting between them. Germline V lookup: CDR1 SGHRS, CDR2 YFSETQ.

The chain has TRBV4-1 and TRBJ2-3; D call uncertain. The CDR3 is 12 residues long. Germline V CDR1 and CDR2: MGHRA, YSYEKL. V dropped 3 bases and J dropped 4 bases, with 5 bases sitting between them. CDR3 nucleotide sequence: TGCGCCAGCAGCCACGGAGCAGATACGCAGTATTTT. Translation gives CASSHGADTQYF.

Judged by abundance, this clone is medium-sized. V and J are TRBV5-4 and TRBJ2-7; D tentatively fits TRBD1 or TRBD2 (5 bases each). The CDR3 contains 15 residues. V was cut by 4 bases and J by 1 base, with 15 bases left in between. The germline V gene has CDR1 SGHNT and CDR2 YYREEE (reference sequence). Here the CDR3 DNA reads TGTGCCAGCAGCACCCGGGGCATGGGGTCCTACGAGCAGTACTTC. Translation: CASSTRGMGSYEQYF.

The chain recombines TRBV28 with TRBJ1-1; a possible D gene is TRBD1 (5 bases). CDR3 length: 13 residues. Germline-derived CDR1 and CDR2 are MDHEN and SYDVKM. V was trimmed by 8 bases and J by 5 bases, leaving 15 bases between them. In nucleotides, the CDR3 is TGTGCCAGCGGGTACGAATGGGGGACTGAAGCTTTCTTT. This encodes CASGYEWGTEAFF.

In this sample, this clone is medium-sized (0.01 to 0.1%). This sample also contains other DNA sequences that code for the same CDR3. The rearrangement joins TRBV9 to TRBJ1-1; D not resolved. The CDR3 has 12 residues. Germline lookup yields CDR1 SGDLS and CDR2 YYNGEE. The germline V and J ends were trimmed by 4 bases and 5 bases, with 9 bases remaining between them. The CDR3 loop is CASSPEGTEAFF. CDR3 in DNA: TGTGCCAGCAGCCCGGAGGGTACTGAAGCTTTCTTT.

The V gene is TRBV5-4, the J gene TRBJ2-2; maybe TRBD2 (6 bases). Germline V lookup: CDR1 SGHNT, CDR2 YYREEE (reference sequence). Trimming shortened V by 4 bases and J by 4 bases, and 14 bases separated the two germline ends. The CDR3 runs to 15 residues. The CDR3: CASSTGTAITGELFF. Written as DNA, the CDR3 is TGTGCCAGCAGCACGGGGACTGCCATCACCGGGGAGCTGTTTTTT.

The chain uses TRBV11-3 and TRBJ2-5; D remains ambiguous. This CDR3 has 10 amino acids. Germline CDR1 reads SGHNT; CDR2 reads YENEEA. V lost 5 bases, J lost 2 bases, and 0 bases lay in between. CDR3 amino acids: CASSQETQYF. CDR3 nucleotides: TGTGCCAGCAGCCAAGAGACCCAGTACTTC. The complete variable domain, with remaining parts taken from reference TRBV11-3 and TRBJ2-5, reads EAGVVQSPRYKIIEKKQPVAFWCNPISGHNTLYWYLQNLGQGPELLIRYENEEAVDDSQLPKDRFSAERLKGVDSTLKIQPAELGDSAVYLCASSQETQYFGPGTRLLVL.

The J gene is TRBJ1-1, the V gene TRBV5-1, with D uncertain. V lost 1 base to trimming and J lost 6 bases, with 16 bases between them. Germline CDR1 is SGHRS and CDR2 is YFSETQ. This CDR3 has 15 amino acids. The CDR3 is CASSLFRSPGAEAFF. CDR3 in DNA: TGCGCCAGCAGCTTGTTCAGGAGCCCTGGCGCTGAAGCTTTCTTT.

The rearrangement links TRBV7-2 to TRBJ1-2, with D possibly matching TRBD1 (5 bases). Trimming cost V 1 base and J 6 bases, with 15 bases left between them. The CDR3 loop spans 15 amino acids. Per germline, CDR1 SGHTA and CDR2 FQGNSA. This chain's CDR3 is CASSLEPQGQHGYTF. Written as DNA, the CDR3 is TGTGCCAGCAGCTTAGAACCCCAGGGTCAACATGGCTACACCTTC.

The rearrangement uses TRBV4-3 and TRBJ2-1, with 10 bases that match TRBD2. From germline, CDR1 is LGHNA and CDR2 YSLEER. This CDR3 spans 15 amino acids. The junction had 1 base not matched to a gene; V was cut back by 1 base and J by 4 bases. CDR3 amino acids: CASSQGSGGYNEQFF. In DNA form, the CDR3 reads TGCGCCAGCAGCCAAGGTAGCGGGGGGTACAATGAGCAGTTCTTC.

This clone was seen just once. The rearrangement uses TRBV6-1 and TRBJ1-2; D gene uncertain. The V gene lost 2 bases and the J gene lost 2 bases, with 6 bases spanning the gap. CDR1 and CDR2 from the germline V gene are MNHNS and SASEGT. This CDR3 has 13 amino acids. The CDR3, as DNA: TGTGCCAGCAGTGAAACCGAGAACTATGGCTACACCTTC. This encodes CASSETENYGYTF.

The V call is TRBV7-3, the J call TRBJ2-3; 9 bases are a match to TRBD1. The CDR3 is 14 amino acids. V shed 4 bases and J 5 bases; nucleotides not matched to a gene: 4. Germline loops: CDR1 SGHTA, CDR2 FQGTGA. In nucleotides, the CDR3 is TGTGCCAGCAGCTACAGGGGGCAGGGAGATACGCAGTATTTT. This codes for CASSYRGQGDTQYF.

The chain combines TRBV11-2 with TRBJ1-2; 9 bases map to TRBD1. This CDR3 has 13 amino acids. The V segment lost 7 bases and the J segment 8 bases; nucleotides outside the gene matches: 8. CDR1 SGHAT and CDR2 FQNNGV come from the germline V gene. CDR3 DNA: TGTGCCAGCATCGGGACAGGGTCAGAAGGCTACACCTTC. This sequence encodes CASIGTGSEGYTF.

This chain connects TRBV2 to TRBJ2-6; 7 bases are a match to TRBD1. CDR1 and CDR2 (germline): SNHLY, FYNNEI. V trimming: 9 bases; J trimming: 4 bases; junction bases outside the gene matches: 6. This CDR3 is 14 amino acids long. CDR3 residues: CARTDRAGANVLTF. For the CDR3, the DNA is TGTGCCAGAACAGACAGGGCGGGGGCCAACGTCCTGACTTTC. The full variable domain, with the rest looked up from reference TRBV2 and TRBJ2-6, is EPEVTQTPSHQVTQMGQEVILRCVPISNHLYFYWYRQILGQKVEFLVSFYNNEISEKSEIFDDQFSVERPDGSNFTLKIRSTKLEDSAMYFCARTDRAGANVLTFGAGSRLTVL.